The source of this TCR beta chain is a study of blood T cell repertoires in COVID-19. Study overall: Material from acute and convalescent COVID-19 was sourced from the United States, Italy and Spain. The analysed material was cDNA or gDNA that came from T cells, B-cell-depleted T cells, or PBMCs.

In the original workflow: The assay estimated nucleated cells by amplifying reference gene primers. Sequencing used immunoSEQ multiplex PCR; TCRdb keeps in-frame clones, though not all of them. From that table come the V and J calls and clone size; the DNA was used to work out D and trimming. The table shows approximately 46,000 clones, with about 90% occurring only once. The CDR3 has 18 amino acids. V shed 1 base, J shed 5 bases, and the junction held 12 bases outside the gene matches. CDR1 and CDR2 from the germline V gene are LNHDA and SQIVND (reference sequence). This receptor was identified in a man between 70 and 80 years old with active COVID-19. The sequenced material came from peripheral blood. The chain employs TRBV19 and TRBJ2-1, with 9 bases identical to TRBD1. CDR3 bases: TGTGCCAGTAGTATAGGGGCGTCCGGGACAGGGATACACAATGAGCAGTTCTTC. Protein: CASSIGASGTGIHNEQFF.